The clone carrying this T cell receptor (beta chain) was recorded a few times. This record belongs to a study of control samples from healthy donors and cancer patients. Libraries were prepared by immunoSEQ multiplex PCR; TCRdb keeps only in-frame clonotypes and omits some of them. The sample shows 120,000 or so clones, roughly nine tenths of them seen only once. J gave up 10 bases and V 0 bases, and 5 bases lay outside the gene matches. The V gene's germline CDR1 is GTSNPN and CDR2 SVGIG (reference sequence). CDR3 length: 12 residues. The gene calls are TRBV30 and TRBJ1-1; 7 bases fit TRBD1. The origin of this receptor is a man aged 18 to 30 in good health. The material sequenced was blood. CDR3 in amino acids: CAWSVQGIGAFF. The DNA of the CDR3 is TGTGCCTGGAGTGTACAGGGGATTGGAGCTTTCTTT.